This entry lists 23 T cell receptor beta chains sequenced from one sample in a study of T cells in Graves' hyperthyroidism and ophthalmopathy (dated by TCRdb to the late 2010s). Library generation was performed with multiplex PCR. The sequencer listed for this sample is Illumina HiSeq 2000. The TCR beta CDR3 regions were amplified from RNA transcripts. The TCR CDR3 was subjected to a first round of RT-PCR using the HTBI primer set and the Qiagen OneStep RT-PCR kit. TCRdb reprocessing: public reads trimmed at Q25 with fastp, clones called with MiXCR, in-frame beta chains kept. Rows are unified per CDR3 protein, each entry keeping the most common DNA and genes. For this sample the table gives 500,000 to 700,000 distinct CDR3 sequences, of which 16% were detected only once. Of the sample, 18% is held by the ten largest clones. Sequencing was performed on blood. The receptor set was obtained from a woman younger than 35 with Graves' hyperthyroidism.

The J gene is TRBJ2-6, the V gene TRBV11-2; D is ambiguous. V was cut by 5 bases and J by 0 bases, with 14 bases left in between. This CDR3 is built from 17 residues. CDR1 and CDR2 from the germline V gene are SGHAT and FQNNGV. The CDR3 is CASSPYRAGSGANVLTF. DNA of the CDR3: TGTGCCAGCAGCCCGTATAGGGCCGGCTCTGGGGCCAACGTCCTGACTTTC.

Only a few counts were recorded for this clonotype. The genes are TRBV6-1 and TRBJ2-3; TRBD2 agrees at 9 bases. There are 15 residues in the CDR3. Per the germline V gene, CDR1 is MNHNS and CDR2 is SASEGT. V was clipped by 3 bases and J by 4 bases; unmatched bases: 5. The CDR3 is CASSDSAGGPDTQYF. The CDR3 nucleotides read TGTGCCAGCAGTGACTCGGCGGGGGGGCCAGATACGCAGTATTTT.

This clonotype was observed a few times. The genes are TRBV13 and TRBJ1-4; tentatively, D is TRBD1 (6 bases). Trimming removed 5 bases from V and 8 bases from J, with 18 bases in between. The CDR3 extends over 15 amino acids. Germline V gene sequence: CDR1 PRHDT, CDR2 FYEKMQ (reference sequence). CDR3 amino acids: CASSTGTYPTEKLFF. The CDR3 region has the DNA TGTGCCAGCAGCACGGGGACATATCCAACAGAAAAACTGTTTTTT.

For this clonotype: This may be a read error: a much more frequent sequence differs by one nucleotide. The chain combines TRBV30 with TRBJ1-5, with 9 positions matching TRBD1. In germline, CDR1 is GTSNPN, CDR2 SVGIG (reference sequence). The CDR3 has 15 amino acids. CDR3: CAWRRQGGHGQPQRF. The CDR3 coding sequence is TGTGCCTGGAGGAGACAGGGGGGACATGGTCAGCCCCAGCGTTTT.

This clonotype has just a few counts. The rearrangement uses TRBV12-3 or TRBV12-4 and TRBJ2-5; 7 positions match TRBD2. The CDR3 length is 18 residues. V dropped 1 base and J dropped 5; count of bases not matched to a gene: 16. This chain's CDR3 is CASSLGEGSGPLGETQYF. CDR3 bases: TGTGCCAGCAGTTTAGGAGAGGGTAGCGGGCCCCTGGGGGAGACCCAGTACTTC.

This clonotype appeared a single time. This may arise from a read error, as a much more abundant clone is one base away. V is TRBV30 and J is TRBJ1-2; a weak D match, TRBD1 (6 bases). Per the germline V gene, CDR1 is GTSNPN and CDR2 is SVGIG (reference sequence). This CDR3 region has 14 residues. The CDR3 is CAWTLTRDIHGCTF. The CDR3, as DNA: TGTGCCTGGACCCTAACCAGGGACATTCACGGCTGCACCTTC.

The DNA for the CDR3 is TGCAGTGCTAGAAGGCCGGGACAGGGGTTTTATAGCAATCAGCCCCAGCATTTT. This sequence encodes CSARRPGQGFYSNQPQHF. This chain joins TRBV20-1 and TRBJ1-5, with 10 bases aligning to TRBD1. The J segment lost 0 bases and the V segment lost 2 bases, leaving 10 bases of the junction unmatched. The CDR3 extends over 18 amino acids. From germline, CDR1 is DFQATT and CDR2 SNEGSKA (reference sequence).

This clonotype was detected many times. The chain recombines TRBV7-2 with TRBJ2-4; 9 nucleotides agree with TRBD2. The CDR3 is 14 residues long. CDR1 is SGHTA, CDR2 FQGNSA, per germline. After removal of 2 bases from V and 7 bases from J, the junction contained 3 bases not matched to a gene. This CDR3 reads CASSLSGRRNIQYF. In nucleotides, the CDR3 is TGTGCCAGCAGCTTAAGCGGGAGGAGGAACATTCAGTACTTC. The full variable domain, in which reference TRBV7-2 and TRBJ2-4 provide the parts outside the CDR3, is GAGVSQSPSNKVTEKGKDVELRCDPISGHTALYWYRQSLGQGLEFLIYFQGNSAPDKSGLPSDRFSAERTGGSVSTLTIQRTQQEDSAVYLCASSLSGRRNIQYFGAGTRLSVL.

Ten or more counts support this clonotype. The chain uses TRBV7-8 and TRBJ2-5; 7 bases agree with TRBD2. Germline CDR1 SGHVS, CDR2 FQNEAQ. The J segment lost 5 bases and the V segment lost 5 bases, leaving 8 bases of the junction unmatched. The CDR3 spans 14 residues. For the CDR3, the DNA is TGTGCCAGCAGCGGGATGGGAGCGGGGGAGACCCAGTACTTC. Its protein is CASSGMGAGETQYF.

A few counts support this clonotype. The chain employs TRBV29-1 and TRBJ2-7; D is uncertain. The CDR3 loop spans 12 amino acids. Trimming cost V 2 bases and J 7 bases, with 12 bases left between them. The germline V gene encodes CDR1 SQVTM and CDR2 ANQGSEA. Written as DNA, the CDR3 is TGCAGCGTTGAACAGAGTCTGGGGGAGCAGTACTTC. Translating it yields CSVEQSLGEQYF.

This clonotype showed up many times. The chain combines TRBV15 with TRBJ2-7; TRBD1 matches at 9 bases. The J segment lost 2 bases and the V segment lost 1 base, leaving 3 bases of the junction unmatched. The CDR3 has 15 amino acids. The germline V gene has CDR1 LNHNV and CDR2 YYDKDF (reference sequence). The CDR3 sequence is CATSRAGQGTYEQYF. CDR3 DNA sequence: TGTGCCACCAGCAGAGCGGGACAGGGAACCTACGAGCAGTACTTC.

This sequence joins TRBV4-3 and TRBJ2-1; 16 positions match TRBD2. The CDR3 loop spans 19 amino acids. J gave up 3 bases and V 5 bases, and 10 bases lay outside the gene matches. Germline loops: CDR1 LGHNA, CDR2 YSLEER. The CDR3 sequence: CASSKISGTSGGDYNEQFF. The CDR3 DNA reads as TGCGCCAGCAGCAAGATATCGGGGACTAGCGGGGGGGACTACAATGAGCAGTTCTTC.

Many counts were recorded for this clonotype. The chain has TRBV18 and TRBJ1-2; 8 positions match TRBD1. With V trimmed by 0 bases and J by 7 bases, 7 bases remained unmatched. The CDR3 consists of 15 residues. Germline CDR1 reads KGHSH; CDR2 reads LQKENI. DNA of the CDR3: TGTGCCAGCTCACCACCGGGAGACAGGGGCTCTGGCTACACCTTC. This sequence encodes CASSPPGDRGSGYTF.

This clonotype was seen many times. V and J are TRBV20-1 and TRBJ2-7, with TRBD2 identical over 9 bases. The V gene's germline CDR1 is DFQATT and CDR2 SNEGSKA (reference sequence). V shed 3 bases, J shed 2 bases, and the junction held 8 bases outside the gene matches. The CDR3 runs to 15 residues. This CDR3 reads CSARKFGGRAYEQYF. The CDR3 nucleotides read TGCAGTGCTAGGAAGTTTGGCGGGAGGGCCTACGAGCAGTACTTC.

This clonotype was counted ten times or more. The chain has TRBV25-1 and TRBJ2-7, with D unresolved. Looked up from germline, CDR1 is MGHDK and CDR2 is SYGVNS. The CDR3 is 14 amino acids. V was clipped by 3 bases and J by 3 bases, with 12 bases between them. The CDR3, as DNA: TGTGCCAGCAGTGATGTGGCTCCAGACTACGAGCAGTACTTC. Translation: CASSDVAPDYEQYF.

Many counts were recorded for this clonotype. CDR3 nucleotides: TGTGCCAGCAGCGATAGCAGCTCCTACAATGAGCAGTTCTTC. Translated, it gives CASSDSSSYNEQFF. This sequence joins TRBV2 and TRBJ2-1; D is undetermined. CDR1 and CDR2 from the germline V gene are SNHLY and FYNNEI. The ends were cut back, 6 bases at V and 0 bases at J, with 9 bases in the middle. The CDR3 sequence is 14 residues long.

The V and J genes are TRBV6-1 and TRBJ1-5; D is possibly TRBD1 (6 bases). Between the trimmed V and J ends, which lost 3 bases and 3 bases, there was a span of 24 bases. CDR1 is MNHNS, CDR2 SASEGT, per germline. There are 19 residues in the CDR3. The CDR3, as DNA: TGTGCCAGCAGTGAGAAGGTAGGGGGGCTCTCACCTATCAATCAGCCCCAGCATTTT. This gives the protein CASSEKVGGLSPINQPQHF.

The chain combines TRBV12-3 or TRBV12-4 with TRBJ2-3; the D is unclear. The germline V and J ends were trimmed by 8 bases and 6 bases, with 9 bases remaining between them. There are 11 residues in the CDR3. CDR3 DNA: TGTGCCAGCGCCGCAGTGGATACGCAGTATTTT. This codes for CASAAVDTQYF.

This clonotype was picked up many times. This sequence joins TRBV7-2 and TRBJ1-1; D remains unclear. The germline V gene encodes CDR1 SGHTA and CDR2 FQGNSA. The CDR3 is made up of 13 amino acids. V gave up 4 bases and J gave up 1 base, with 7 bases separating them. CDR3 nucleotide sequence: TGTGCCAGCAGCTCAGTGGCGAACACTGAAGCTTTCTTT. Its translation is CASSSVANTEAFF. Drawing the rest from reference TRBV7-2 and TRBJ1-1, the complete variable domain is GAGVSQSPSNKVTEKGKDVELRCDPISGHTALYWYRQSLGQGLEFLIYFQGNSAPDKSGLPSDRFSAERTGGSVSTLTIQRTQQEDSAVYLCASSSVANTEAFFGQGTRLTVV.

The J gene is TRBJ1-1, the V gene TRBV12-3 or TRBV12-4, with 8 bases that match TRBD1. Germline trimming cut 1 base from V and 6 bases from J; bases unmatched to any gene: 4. This CDR3 has 14 residues. The CDR3 protein is CASSLEQGDAEAFF. The CDR3 DNA is TGTGCCAGCAGTTTAGAACAGGGGGACGCTGAAGCTTTCTTT.

V usage is TRBV5-1 and J usage is TRBJ2-5, with 15 positions matching TRBD2. This CDR3 is 15 amino acids long. The germline gives CDR1 SGHRS, CDR2 YFSETQ. The V segment lost 7 bases and the J segment 4 bases; nucleotides outside the gene matches: 5. DNA of the CDR3: TGCGCCAGCGGCCGGACTAGCGGGAGGGTAGAGACCCAGTACTTC. This translates into CASGRTSGRVETQYF.

This chain uses TRBV7-2 with TRBJ2-3; tentatively, D is TRBD2 (6 bases). V was shortened by 1 base and J by 2 bases, with 13 bases between the two germline ends. The CDR3 runs to 16 residues. The germline V gene has CDR1 SGHTA and CDR2 FQGNSA. Here the CDR3 DNA reads TGTGCCAGCAGCTTAGGGGAGGAGGTTTACACAGATACGCAGTATTTT. Translating gives CASSLGEEVYTDTQYF.

The gene calls are TRBV7-9 and TRBJ2-5; D ambiguous. This CDR3 has 16 residues. Trimming removed 3 bases from V and 5 bases from J, with 19 bases in between. Germline loops: CDR1 SEHNR, CDR2 FQNEAQ (reference sequence). CDR3 DNA sequence: TGTGCCAGCAGCTTTATTCTGCAGGCAGAAACGGAGACCCAGTACTTC. It codes for CASSFILQAETETQYF.